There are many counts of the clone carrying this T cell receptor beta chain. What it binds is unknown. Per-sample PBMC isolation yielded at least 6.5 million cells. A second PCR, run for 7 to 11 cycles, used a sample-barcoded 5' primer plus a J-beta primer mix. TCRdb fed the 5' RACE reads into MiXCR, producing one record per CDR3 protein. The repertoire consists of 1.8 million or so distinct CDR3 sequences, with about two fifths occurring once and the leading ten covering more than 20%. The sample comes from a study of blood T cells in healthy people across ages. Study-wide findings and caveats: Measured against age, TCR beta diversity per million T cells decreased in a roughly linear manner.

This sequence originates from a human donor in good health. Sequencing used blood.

CDR3 coding DNA: TGTGCCAGCAGCTGGTTGAGGGACGGTAGCTCCTACGAGCAGTACTTC. This codes for CASSWLRDGSSYEQYF. The chain carries TRBV28 and TRBJ2-7; D possibly matches TRBD1 or TRBD2 (5 bases each). This CDR3 contains 16 residues. Trimming pared 6 bases from V and 0 bases from J, leaving 18 bases between. CDR1 and CDR2 (germline): MDHEN, SYDVKM.